The 23 T cell receptor beta chains below were found in one sample sequenced in a study of blood T cell repertoires in COVID-19. Here immunoSEQ multiplex PCR was the method, and the copy in TCRdb shows in-frame clones only, minus some. The sample lists 93,000 or so clones; approximately 89% were seen once. The sequenced sample consisted of peripheral blood. The origin of the receptors is a woman at least 80 years old in a cohort sampled during active COVID-19.

The rearrangement links TRBV3-1 (or the pseudogene TRBV3-2) to TRBJ2-2, with D tentatively TRBD1 (5 bases). V gave up 4 bases and J gave up 3 bases, with 9 bases separating them. Germline assignment: CDR1 LGHDT and CDR2 YNNKEL (reference sequence). This CDR3 contains 14 residues. CDR3 loop: CASSPRGHTGELFF. The CDR3 nucleotides read TGTGCCAGCAGCCCAAGGGGCCACACCGGGGAGCTGTTTTTT.

This clone showed up just once. The chain uses TRBV19 and TRBJ2-2; 8 positions match TRBD1. Germline V gene data show CDR1 as LNHDA and CDR2 as SQIVND (reference sequence). With V trimmed by 1 base and J by 5 bases, 0 bases remained unmatched. CDR3 size: 14 residues. For the CDR3, the DNA is TGTGCCAGTAGTATAGGACAGGGGACCGGGGAGCTGTTTTTT. Its protein is CASSIGQGTGELFF.

This chain links TRBV5-1 with TRBJ1-1; D might be TRBD1 (6 bases). Germline V gene lookup returns CDR1 SGHRS and CDR2 YFSETQ. V was pared by 4 bases and J by 0 bases, with 13 bases between. The CDR3 is made up of 15 amino acids. The DNA for the CDR3 is TGCGCCAGCAGCCCCGGGACAACCATGAACACTGAAGCTTTCTTT. Encoded protein: CASSPGTTMNTEAFF.

There are a few counts of this clone. The rearrangement links TRBV19 to TRBJ1-1; tentatively, D is TRBD1 (5 bases). This CDR3 contains 14 residues. The germline V gene encodes CDR1 LNHDA and CDR2 SQIVND (reference sequence). Trimming stripped 7 bases from V and 5 bases from J, with 17 bases between. CDR3 loop: CASTYRLPGTEAFF. The CDR3 DNA reads as TGTGCCAGTACTTACAGGTTGCCTGGGACTGAAGCTTTCTTT.

This chain connects TRBV2 to TRBJ2-5, with 7 bases that match TRBD2. CDR3 length: 13 residues. Trimming removed 8 bases from V and 5 bases from J; junction bases left unmatched: 8. Germline V gene sequence: CDR1 SNHLY, CDR2 FYNNEI. The CDR3 coding sequence is TGTGCCAGCGGGCGGGAGAGGAGGGAGACCCAGTACTTC. Residues: CASGRERRETQYF.

V gene TRBV5-1 combines with J gene TRBJ2-5, with TRBD1 matching over 8 bases. This CDR3 is built from 15 residues. Germline trimming cut 4 bases from V and 3 bases from J; bases unmatched to any gene: 8. CDR1 SGHRS and CDR2 YFSETQ come from the germline V gene. CDR3 region: CASSTGTGGKETQYF. Here the CDR3 DNA reads TGCGCCAGCAGCACGGGAACAGGGGGGAAAGAGACCCAGTACTTC.

The chain combines TRBV7-9 with TRBJ2-5; 7 positions match TRBD2. With V trimmed by 5 bases and J by 5 bases, 8 bases remained unmatched. The CDR3 has 14 amino acids. The germline V gene encodes CDR1 SEHNR and CDR2 FQNEAQ (reference sequence). In DNA form, the CDR3 reads TGTGCCAGCAGCCTCCCGGGGGGTTGGGAGACCCAGTACTTC. This gives the protein CASSLPGGWETQYF.

V usage is TRBV10-3 and J usage is TRBJ2-1; D is perhaps TRBD2 (7 bases). The CDR3 loop spans 14 amino acids. Trimming removed 2 bases from V and 7 bases from J, with 12 bases in between. Looked up from germline, CDR1 is ENHRY and CDR2 is SYGVKD. In nucleotides, the CDR3 is TGTGCCATCAGTGAGCCGAGGGGGGGGAATGAGCAGTTCTTC. It encodes CAISEPRGGNEQFF.

This clone has only one observation. The chain recombines TRBV6-2 or TRBV6-3 with TRBJ1-3; 11 bases align to TRBD1. V gave up 6 bases and J gave up 2 bases; unmatched junction bases: 3. The germline CDR1 and CDR2 sequences are MNHEY and SVGEGT. This CDR3 is 15 amino acids long. CDR3 region: CASSKDRGPGNTIYF. The CDR3 DNA sequence: TGTGCCAGCAGCAAGGACAGGGGGCCTGGAAACACCATATATTTT.

The rearrangement joins TRBV7-9 to TRBJ2-1, with TRBD1 matching 10 bases. J was trimmed by 2 bases and V by 5 bases; bases with no gene match: 3. Germline V gene data show CDR1 as SEHNR and CDR2 as FQNEAQ (reference sequence). This CDR3 spans 15 amino acids. Here the CDR3 DNA reads TGTGCCAGCAGCGCGGGACAGGGGACCTACAATGAGCAGTTCTTC. Protein: CASSAGQGTYNEQFF.

This chain connects TRBV7-2 to TRBJ1-2, with TRBD1 identical over 9 bases. This CDR3 has 13 residues. Germline trimming cut 5 bases from V and 5 bases from J; bases unmatched to any gene: 3. Germline loops: CDR1 SGHTA, CDR2 FQGNSA. The DNA of the CDR3 is TGTGCCAGCAGCCCCGGGACAGGGTATGGCTACACCTTC. Protein: CASSPGTGYGYTF. The full variable domain, with the rest looked up from reference TRBV7-2 and TRBJ1-2, is GAGVSQSPSNKVTEKGKDVELRCDPISGHTALYWYRQSLGQGLEFLIYFQGNSAPDKSGLPSDRFSAERTGGSVSTLTIQRTQQEDSAVYLCASSPGTGYGYTFGSGTRLTVV.

The rearrangement links TRBV10-1 to TRBJ2-3; 7 bases line up with TRBD1. V shed 4 bases, J shed 0 bases, and the junction held 13 bases outside the gene matches. Germline V gives CDR1 WNHNN, CDR2 SYGVQD (reference sequence). The CDR3 is 18 amino acids. This CDR3 is CASSVKPGQRGSTDTQYF. As DNA, the CDR3 is TGCGCCAGCAGTGTTAAACCGGGACAGCGAGGGAGCACAGATACGCAGTATTTT.

This chain joins TRBV4-2 and TRBJ1-2, with D possibly TRBD1 on 6 matching bases. Per the germline V gene, CDR1 is LGHNA and CDR2 is YNFKEQ. The germline V and J ends were trimmed by 7 bases and 4 bases, with 25 bases remaining between them. This CDR3 spans 17 amino acids. In DNA form, the CDR3 reads TGTGCCAGCACCCTCGGGGGAGGGCCAGGGGAAGGCTATGGCTACACCTTC. It is translated as CASTLGGGPGEGYGYTF.

The chain carries TRBV4-1 and TRBJ1-2; 8 nucleotides line up with TRBD1. Germline-derived CDR1 and CDR2 are MGHRA and YSYEKL. This CDR3 has 16 residues. Trimming removed 2 bases from V and 8 bases from J; junction bases left unmatched: 13. This chain's CDR3 is CASSQPRDRPENGYTF. The CDR3 nucleotides read TGCGCCAGCAGCCAACCGAGGGACAGGCCAGAAAACGGCTACACCTTC.

V usage is TRBV2 and J usage is TRBJ1-2; 9 bases line up with TRBD1. Germline trimming cut 5 bases from V and 6 bases from J; bases unmatched to any gene: 4. From germline, CDR1 is SNHLY and CDR2 FYNNEI. This CDR3 region has 13 residues. Here the CDR3 reads CASSIGQGHGYTF. For the CDR3, the DNA is TGTGCCAGCAGTATAGGACAGGGGCATGGCTACACCTTC.

The chain uses TRBV18 and TRBJ2-7; 7 nucleotides agree with TRBD1. The trim removed 6 bases at V and 5 bases at J, leaving 10 bases unmatched. Germline-derived CDR1 and CDR2 are KGHSH and LQKENI. The CDR3 sequence is 14 residues long. CDR3 in DNA: TGTGCCAGCTCCCGGACAAGGGGGCAGGACGAGCAGTACTTC. Amino acids: CASSRTRGQDEQYF.

This clone was counted once. The chain recombines TRBV14 with TRBJ1-2; D unclear. The V gene's germline CDR1 is SGHDN and CDR2 FVKESK. Trimming took 4 bases from V and 4 from J, leaving 10 bases between them. The CDR3 is made up of 13 amino acids. This CDR3 reads CASSPERIYGYTF. The DNA for the CDR3 is TGTGCCAGCAGCCCGGAGCGGATCTATGGCTACACCTTC.

The V call is TRBV29-1, the J call TRBJ1-2, with 9 bases lining up with TRBD1. V lost 8 bases, J lost 4 bases, and 8 bases stayed unmatched. Germline V gene data show CDR1 as SQVTM and CDR2 as ANQGSEA. This CDR3 has 13 residues. CDR3 nucleotides: TGCAGCACCTACACAGGGGGCGGCTATGGCTACACCTTC. This encodes CSTYTGGGYGYTF.

The genes are TRBV10-3 and TRBJ1-1; D not certain. With 10 bases removed from V and 1 base from J, the gap between germline ends came to 16 bases. CDR3 length: 14 amino acids. Germline CDR1 is ENHRY and CDR2 is SYGVKD. CDR3 DNA: TGTGCCACCGTTGCCCCGACTTCGAACACTGAAGCTTTCTTT. Its translation: CATVAPTSNTEAFF.

The chain joins TRBV19 to TRBJ2-3, with 14 positions matching TRBD2. V gave up 3 bases and J gave up 4 bases; unmatched junction bases: 3. This CDR3 has 16 residues. Germline V gene data show CDR1 as LNHDA and CDR2 as SQIVND (reference sequence). CDR3: CASSIRLAGGSDTQYF. Written as DNA, the CDR3 is TGTGCCAGTAGTATCCGACTAGCGGGAGGGTCAGATACGCAGTATTTT. Variable domain in full (rest from reference TRBV19 and TRBJ2-3): DGGITQSPKYLFRKEGQNVTLSCEQNLNHDAMYWYRQDPGQGLRLIYYSQIVNDFQKGDIAEGYSVSREKKESFPLTVTSAQKNPTAFYLCASSIRLAGGSDTQYFGPGTRLTVL.

This chain joins TRBV18 and TRBJ2-3; 9 positions agree with TRBD2. The CDR3 length is 14 residues. Germline V gene sequence: CDR1 KGHSH, CDR2 LQKENI. V gave up 5 bases and J gave up 6 bases; unmatched junction bases: 6. Written as DNA, the CDR3 is TGTGCCAGCTCAGGAACTAGCGGGTTGGATACGCAGTATTTT. As protein: CASSGTSGLDTQYF.

This chain joins TRBV3-1 (or the pseudogene TRBV3-2) and TRBJ1-2; D may be TRBD1 (6 bases). This CDR3 comprises 13 residues. Trimming cost V 5 bases and J 4 bases, with 11 bases left between them. Germline assignment: CDR1 LGHDT and CDR2 YNNKEL (reference sequence). The CDR3 reads CASSSGAGYGYTF. The CDR3 nucleotides are TGTGCCAGCAGCTCAGGGGCAGGCTATGGCTACACCTTC.

The chain joins TRBV15 to TRBJ1-1; a possible D gene is TRBD1 (5 bases). The V end lost 4 bases, the J end lost 10 bases, and 34 bases lay between the germline ends. The CDR3 has 19 residues. In germline, CDR1 is LNHNV, CDR2 YYDKDF (reference sequence). The CDR3 bases are TGTGCCACCAGCACAGGTTCCGCGGTGGGGGAGGCGGCGTCGCGAAGAGCTTTCTTT. Its protein is CATSTGSAVGEAASRRAFF.